This is a list of T cell receptor beta chains from one sample in a study of T cell changes during pregnancy in multiple sclerosis. Clones were sequenced by immunoSEQ multiplex PCR, and TCRdb holds only the in-frame ones, with some missing. This sample has fewer than 15,000 clones, with around nine tenths found just once. Sequencing used CD8+ T cells from peripheral blood mononuclear cells, obtained in the first trimester of pregnancy. The source of these receptors is a female donor with multiple sclerosis, enrolled in a pregnancy study. CDR3s include the opening cysteine and the closing phenylalanine or tryptophan. The order of the fields is CDR3 DNA, CDR3 protein, J gene, D gene, V gene, CDR3 length, clone size. The D gene is left open where the match is weak. The size field is filled for only some rows; it gives once, few, many or a size class.

DNA: TGTGCCAGCAGCGCCGTCGGGACAGGTCACGAGCAGTACTTC
CDR3: CASSAVGTGHEQYF
J: TRBJ2-7
D: TRBD1
V: TRBV6-1
length: 14
size: NA

DNA: TGTGCCACCAGTTACACGACAGGGGGTGGGGAAAAACTGTTTTTT
CDR3: CATSYTTGGGEKLFF
J: TRBJ1-4
D: TRBD1
V: TRBV15
length: 15
size: few

DNA: TGTGCCAGTAGTTCATCGGGGGAGCCACCTTTCTACAATGAGCAGTTCTTC
CDR3: CASSSSGEPPFYNEQFF
J: TRBJ2-1
D: NA
V: TRBV19
length: 17
size: NA

DNA: TGTGCCAGCACCACGATCGCCCGCGGGGGGTTCTACGAGCAGTACTTC
CDR3: CASTTIARGGFYEQYF
J: TRBJ2-7
D: TRBD2
V: TRBV27
length: 16
size: NA

DNA: TGCGCCAGCAGCTCTCTACAGGGAGCTAACTATGGCTACACCTTC
CDR3: CASSSLQGANYGYTF
J: TRBJ1-2
D: NA
V: TRBV5-1
length: 15
size: NA

DNA: TGTGCCAGCAGCGTAGCCCCCCCCGACAGGGTGGAAACTGAAGCTTTCTTT
CDR3: CASSVAPPDRVETEAFF
J: TRBJ1-1
D: TRBD1
V: TRBV9
length: 17
size: NA

DNA: TGTGCCAGCAGCTTCAGGGGTGGGAGCTATGGCTACACCTTC
CDR3: CASSFRGGSYGYTF
J: TRBJ1-2
D: NA
V: TRBV5-4
length: 14
size: few

DNA: TGTGCCAGCAGTTACTTTGGACAGGGGGCTAACTATGGCTACACCTTC
CDR3: CASSYFGQGANYGYTF
J: TRBJ1-2
D: TRBD1
V: TRBV6-5
length: 16
size: few

DNA: TGTGCCAGCAGTGAAGCGTTCGGGTACTACTACGAGCAGTACTTC
CDR3: CASSEAFGYYYEQYF
J: TRBJ2-7
D: NA
V: TRBV6-1
length: 15
size: NA

DNA: TGTGCCAGCAGTTACACCCCAGGGAACACTGAAGCTTTCTTT
CDR3: CASSYTPGNTEAFF
J: TRBJ1-1
D: NA
V: TRBV6-6
length: 14
size: NA

DNA: TGTGCCAGCAGTTCCGCAGGGGGCTATGGCTACACCTTC
CDR3: CASSSAGGYGYTF
J: TRBJ1-2
D: TRBD1
V: TRBV6-5
length: 13
size: NA

DNA: TGTGCCAGTAGATGGGGTCCCGGGGGGACTGAAGCTTTCTTT
CDR3: CASRWGPGGTEAFF
J: TRBJ1-1
D: NA
V: TRBV19
length: 14
size: NA